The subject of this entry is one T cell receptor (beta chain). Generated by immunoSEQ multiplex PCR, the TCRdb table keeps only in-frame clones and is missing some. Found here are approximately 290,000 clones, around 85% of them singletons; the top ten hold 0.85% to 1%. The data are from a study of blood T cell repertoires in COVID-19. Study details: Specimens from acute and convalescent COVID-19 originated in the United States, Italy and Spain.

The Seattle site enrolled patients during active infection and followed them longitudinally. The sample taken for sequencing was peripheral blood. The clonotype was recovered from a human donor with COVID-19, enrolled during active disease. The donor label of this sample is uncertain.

CDR3 coding DNA: TGTGCCAGCAGCTTCGTACCGGGGTCCTACGAGCAGTACTTC. Its protein product is CASSFVPGSYEQYF. V and J are TRBV11-2 and TRBJ2-7, with a weak D call TRBD2 (5 bases). V was pared by 3 bases and J by 1 base, with 10 bases between. CDR1 SGHAT and CDR2 FQNNGV come from the germline V gene. There are 14 residues in the CDR3. Variable domain in full (rest from reference TRBV11-2 and TRBJ2-7): EAGVAQSPRYKIIEKRQSVAFWCNPISGHATLYWYQQILGQGPKLLIQFQNNGVVDDSQLPKDRFSAERLKGVDSTLKIQPAKLEDSAVYLCASSFVPGSYEQYFGPGTRLTVT.